This T cell receptor beta chain was identified during a study of T-cell reconstitution after alpha-beta-depleted transplantation in children. The CDR3 is 17 amino acids. CDR1 and CDR2 from the germline V gene are SGHTA and FQGNSA. Trimming cost V 5 bases and J 4 bases; bases outside gene matches: 16. Study-level results: T-cell counts and diversity at one year following transplant were attributed mainly to newly produced T cells. About two months after transplant, alpha-beta T cells reportedly came from several hundred expanded graft clones.

This clonotype was recorded many times. The target antigen is unknown. As it was prepared, the TCRbeta library received unique molecular identifiers. One entry per CDR3 protein results from TCRdb running MiXCR on the PCR reads. The sample includes tens of thousands of distinct CDR3 sequences, roughly a sixth of them seen just once. This TCR came from a male patient aged 2-9 years who had a stem cell transplant for acute lymphoblastic leukemia, so the T cells may come from the graft donor. The chain recombines TRBV7-2 with TRBJ2-7; 8 bases are shared with TRBD1. The sequences come from PBMCs, mostly from graft donor cells, collected 60 days after TCRalphabeta/CD19-depleted stem cell transplant. CDR3 in amino acids: CASSPWGVGQGKYEQYF. The DNA of the CDR3 is TGTGCCAGCAGCCCCTGGGGGGTCGGACAGGGAAAGTACGAGCAGTACTTC.